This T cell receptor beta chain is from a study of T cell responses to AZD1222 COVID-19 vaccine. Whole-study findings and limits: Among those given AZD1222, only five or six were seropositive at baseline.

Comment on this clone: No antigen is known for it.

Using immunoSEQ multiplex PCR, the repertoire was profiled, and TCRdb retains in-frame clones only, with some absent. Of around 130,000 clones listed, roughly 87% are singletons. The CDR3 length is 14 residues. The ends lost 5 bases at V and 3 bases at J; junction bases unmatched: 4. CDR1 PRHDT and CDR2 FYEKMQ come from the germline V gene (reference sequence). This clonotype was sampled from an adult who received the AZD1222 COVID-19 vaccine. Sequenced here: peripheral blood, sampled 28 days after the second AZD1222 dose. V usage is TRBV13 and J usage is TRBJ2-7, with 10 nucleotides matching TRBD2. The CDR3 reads CASSSIAGGYEQYF. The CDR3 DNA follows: TGTGCCAGCAGCAGCATAGCGGGAGGCTACGAGCAGTACTTC.